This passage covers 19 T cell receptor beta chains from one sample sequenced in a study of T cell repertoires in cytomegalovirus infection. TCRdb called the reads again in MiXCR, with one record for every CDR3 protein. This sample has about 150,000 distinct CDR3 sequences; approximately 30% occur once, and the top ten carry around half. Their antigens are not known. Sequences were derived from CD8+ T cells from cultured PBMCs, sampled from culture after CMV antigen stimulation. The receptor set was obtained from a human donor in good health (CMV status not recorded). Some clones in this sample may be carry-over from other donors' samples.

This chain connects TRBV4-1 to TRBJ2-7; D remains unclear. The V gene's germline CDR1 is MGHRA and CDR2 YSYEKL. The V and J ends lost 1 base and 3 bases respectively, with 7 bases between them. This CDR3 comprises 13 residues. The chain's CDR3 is CASSQGTLYEQYF. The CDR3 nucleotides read TGCGCCAGCAGCCAAGGGACCCTCTACGAGCAGTACTTC.

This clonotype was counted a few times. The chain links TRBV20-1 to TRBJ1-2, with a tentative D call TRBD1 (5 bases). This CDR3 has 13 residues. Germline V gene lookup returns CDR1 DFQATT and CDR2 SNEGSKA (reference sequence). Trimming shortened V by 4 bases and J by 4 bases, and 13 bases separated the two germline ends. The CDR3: CSATMTDSYGYTF. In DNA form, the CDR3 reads TGCAGTGCTACCATGACAGACTCCTATGGCTACACCTTC.

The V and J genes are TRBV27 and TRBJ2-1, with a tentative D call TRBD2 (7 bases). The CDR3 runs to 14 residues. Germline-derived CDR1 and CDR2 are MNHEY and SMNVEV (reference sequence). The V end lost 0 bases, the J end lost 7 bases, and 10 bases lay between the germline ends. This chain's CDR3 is CASSLSGGGNEQFF. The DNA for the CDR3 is TGTGCCAGCAGTTTATCAGGGGGGGGGAATGAGCAGTTCTTC.

The CDR3 nucleotides read TGTGCCACCAGTGGCGGCCTCACAGATACGCAGTATTTT. Protein product: CATSGGLTDTQYF. The genes are TRBV24-1 and TRBJ2-3, with D unresolved. The CDR3 consists of 13 residues. CDR1 KGHDR and CDR2 SFDVKD come from the germline V gene. Trimming cost V 5 bases and J 2 bases, with 7 bases left between them.

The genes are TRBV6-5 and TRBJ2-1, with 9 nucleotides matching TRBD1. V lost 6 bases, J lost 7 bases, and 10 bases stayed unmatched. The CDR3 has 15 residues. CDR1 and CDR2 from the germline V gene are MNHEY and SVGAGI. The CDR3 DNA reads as TGTGCCAGCAGCTCTTTGACAGGGGGTTTTAATGAGCAGTTCTTC. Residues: CASSSLTGGFNEQFF.

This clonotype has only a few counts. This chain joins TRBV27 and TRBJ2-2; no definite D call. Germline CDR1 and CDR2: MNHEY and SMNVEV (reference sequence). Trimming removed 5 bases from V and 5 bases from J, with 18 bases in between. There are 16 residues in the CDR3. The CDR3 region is CASSIYTTSSTGELFF. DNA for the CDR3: TGTGCCAGCAGTATCTACACCACGAGCTCTACCGGGGAGCTGTTTTTT.

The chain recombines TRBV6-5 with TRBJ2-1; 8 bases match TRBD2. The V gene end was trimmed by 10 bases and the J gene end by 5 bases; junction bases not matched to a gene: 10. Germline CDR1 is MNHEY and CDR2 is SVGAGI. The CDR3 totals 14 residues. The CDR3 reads CATLQTRGDNEQFF. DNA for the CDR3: TGTGCCACCCTCCAAACGCGGGGGGACAATGAGCAGTTCTTC.

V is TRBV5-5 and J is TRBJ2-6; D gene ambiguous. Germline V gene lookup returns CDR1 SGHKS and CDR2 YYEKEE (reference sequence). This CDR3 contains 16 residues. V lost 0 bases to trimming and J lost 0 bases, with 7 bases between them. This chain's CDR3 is CASSLDISSGANVLTF. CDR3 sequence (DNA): TGTGCCAGCAGCTTGGACATAAGCTCTGGGGCCAACGTCCTGACTTTC.

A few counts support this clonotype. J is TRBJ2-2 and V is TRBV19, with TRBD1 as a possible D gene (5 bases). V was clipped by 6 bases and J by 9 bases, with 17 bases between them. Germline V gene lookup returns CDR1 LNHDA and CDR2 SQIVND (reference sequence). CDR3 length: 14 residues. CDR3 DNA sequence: TGTGCCAGTAGAGTGGATGGGGCGAACCGGGAGCTGTTTTTT. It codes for CASRVDGANRELFF.

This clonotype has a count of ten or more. CDR3 residues: CSARDDSRYYGYTF. DNA for the CDR3: TGCAGTGCTAGAGATGACAGCCGGTACTATGGCTACACCTTC. The V call is TRBV20-1, the J call TRBJ1-2; D is perhaps TRBD1 (5 bases). V was shortened by 0 bases and J by 3 bases, with 11 bases between the two germline ends. The CDR3 spans 14 residues. CDR1 DFQATT and CDR2 SNEGSKA come from the germline V gene (reference sequence).

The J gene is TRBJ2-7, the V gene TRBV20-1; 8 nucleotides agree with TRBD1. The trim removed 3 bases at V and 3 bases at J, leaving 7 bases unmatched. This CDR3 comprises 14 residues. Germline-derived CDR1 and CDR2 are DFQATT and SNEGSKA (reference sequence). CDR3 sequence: CSASLQGVGYEQYF. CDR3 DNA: TGCAGTGCTAGCCTACAGGGGGTCGGCTACGAGCAGTACTTC.

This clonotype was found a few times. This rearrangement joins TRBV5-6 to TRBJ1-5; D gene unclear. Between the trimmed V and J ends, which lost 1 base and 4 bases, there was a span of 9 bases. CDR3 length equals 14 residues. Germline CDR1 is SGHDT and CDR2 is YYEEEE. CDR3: CASSLKAKNQPQHF. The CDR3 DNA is TGTGCCAGCAGCTTGAAGGCCAAGAATCAGCCCCAGCATTTT.

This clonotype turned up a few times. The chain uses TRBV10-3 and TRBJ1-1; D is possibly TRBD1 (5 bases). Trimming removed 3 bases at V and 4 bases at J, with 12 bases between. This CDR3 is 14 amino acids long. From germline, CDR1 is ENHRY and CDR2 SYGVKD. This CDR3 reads CAISDTSGSTEAFF. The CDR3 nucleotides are TGTGCCATCAGTGACACCTCAGGGTCCACTGAAGCTTTCTTT.

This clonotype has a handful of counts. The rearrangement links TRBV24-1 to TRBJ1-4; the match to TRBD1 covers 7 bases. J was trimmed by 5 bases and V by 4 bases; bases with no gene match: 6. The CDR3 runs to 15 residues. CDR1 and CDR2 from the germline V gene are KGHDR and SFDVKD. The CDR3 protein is CATSDRTGPNEKLFF. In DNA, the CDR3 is TGTGCCACCAGTGACAGGACAGGACCAAATGAAAAACTGTTTTTT.

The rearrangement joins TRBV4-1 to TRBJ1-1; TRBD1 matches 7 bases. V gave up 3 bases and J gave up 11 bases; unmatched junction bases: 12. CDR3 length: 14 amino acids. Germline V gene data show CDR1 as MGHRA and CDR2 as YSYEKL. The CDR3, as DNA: TGCGCCAGCAGCCATGCCGGGACAGCCCGGCATGCTTTCTTT. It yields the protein CASSHAGTARHAFF.

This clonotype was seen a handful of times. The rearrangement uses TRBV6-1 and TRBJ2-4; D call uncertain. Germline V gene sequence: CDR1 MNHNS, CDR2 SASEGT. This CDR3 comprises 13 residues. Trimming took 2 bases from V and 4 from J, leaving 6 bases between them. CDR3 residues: CASSEIHKNIQYF. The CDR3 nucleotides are TGTGCCAGCAGTGAAATCCATAAAAACATTCAGTACTTC.

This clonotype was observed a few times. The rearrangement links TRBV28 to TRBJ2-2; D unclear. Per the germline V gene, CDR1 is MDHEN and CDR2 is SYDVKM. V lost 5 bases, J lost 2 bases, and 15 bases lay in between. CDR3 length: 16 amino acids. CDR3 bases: TGTGCCAGCAGTCTTTCGACTTGGTTAAACACCGGGGAGCTGTTTTTT. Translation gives CASSLSTWLNTGELFF.

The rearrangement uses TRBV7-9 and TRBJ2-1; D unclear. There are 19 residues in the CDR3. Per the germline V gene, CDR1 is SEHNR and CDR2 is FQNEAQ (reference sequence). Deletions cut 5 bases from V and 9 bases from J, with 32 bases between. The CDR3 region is CASSPPVAPTFSALGEQFF. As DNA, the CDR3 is TGTGCCAGCAGCCCCCCGGTGGCTCCTACCTTCTCCGCACTGGGTGAGCAGTTCTTC.

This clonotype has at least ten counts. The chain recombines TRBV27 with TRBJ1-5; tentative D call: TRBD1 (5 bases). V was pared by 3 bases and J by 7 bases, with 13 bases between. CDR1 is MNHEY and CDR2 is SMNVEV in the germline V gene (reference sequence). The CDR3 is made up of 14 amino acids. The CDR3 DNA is TGTGCCAGCAGTTTCGCCAGGGCCGAACAGCCCCAGCATTTT. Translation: CASSFARAEQPQHF.